This entry lists 24 T cell receptor beta chains sequenced from one sample in a study of technical replicates of blood from several donors. Measured with immunoSEQ multiplex PCR; TCRdb has only the in-frame clones, and not every one. In the table there are 60,000 to 75,000 clones, about 97% of which are singletons. The sample comprised T cells isolated from PBMCs. Source of these receptors: a human donor in good health.

This chain joins TRBV30 and TRBJ2-2, with no clear D. V was pared by 4 bases and J by 3 bases, with 9 bases between. The V gene's germline CDR1 is GTSNPN and CDR2 SVGIG (reference sequence). The CDR3 sequence is 13 residues long. CDR3 coding DNA: TGTGCCTGGACCGAGGTAGACACCGGGGAGCTGTTTTTT. Translating gives CAWTEVDTGELFF.

CDR3 amino acids: CASSSGQGGFEQYF. The CDR3 DNA reads TGTGCCAGCAGCTCGGGACAGGGGGGCTTCGAGCAGTACTTC. This rearrangement joins TRBV9 to TRBJ2-7; 11 nucleotides align to TRBD1. Germline CDR1 reads SGDLS; CDR2 reads YYNGEE. The CDR3 contains 14 residues. Germline trimming cut 4 bases from V and 6 bases from J; bases unmatched to any gene: 6.

V is TRBV30 and J is TRBJ1-2; D is ambiguous. The CDR3 loop spans 11 amino acids. Between the trimmed V and J ends, which lost 8 bases and 6 bases, there was a span of 13 bases. CDR1 and CDR2 from the germline V gene are GTSNPN and SVGIG (reference sequence). CDR3 DNA: TGTGCCGGCCATCTAGCGGATGGCTACACCTTC. Its protein product is CAGHLADGYTF.

This clone was detected only once. This chain uses TRBV7-9 with TRBJ2-1; D is possibly TRBD2 (6 bases). Germline values: CDR1 SEHNR, CDR2 FQNEAQ (reference sequence). V was trimmed by 5 bases and J by 1 base, leaving 12 bases between them. This CDR3 has 15 residues. The CDR3 coding sequence is TGTGCCAGCAGCCTAAGCGGGCCTTCCTACAATGAGCAGTTCTTC. Its translation: CASSLSGPSYNEQFF.

The V and J genes are TRBV28 and TRBJ2-1; D is perhaps TRBD2 (7 bases). This CDR3 spans 15 amino acids. Germline V gene data show CDR1 as MDHEN and CDR2 as SYDVKM. V dropped 6 bases and J dropped 0 bases, with 12 bases sitting between them. CDR3 sequence reads: CASRGGLSSYNEQFF. DNA for the CDR3: TGTGCCAGCAGGGGGGGGCTGAGCTCCTACAATGAGCAGTTCTTC. Supplemented by reference TRBV28 and TRBJ2-1, the full variable domain reads DVKVTQSSRYLVKRTGEKVFLECVQDMDHENMFWYRQDPGLGLRLIYFSYDVKMKEKGDIPEGYSVSREKKERFSLILESASTNQTSMYLCASRGGLSSYNEQFFGPGTRLTVL.

The chain links TRBV6-5 to TRBJ2-3, with D possibly matching TRBD2 (5 bases). Trimming pared 6 bases from V and 5 bases from J, leaving 12 bases between. Germline V gives CDR1 MNHEY, CDR2 SVGAGI. The CDR3 spans 13 residues. The CDR3 region is CASRKEGGDTQYF. The CDR3 DNA reads TGTGCCAGCAGGAAAGAGGGCGGAGATACGCAGTATTTT.

The chain carries TRBV7-9 and TRBJ1-2; 7 nucleotides line up with TRBD1. The V gene end was trimmed by 4 bases and the J gene end by 0 bases; junction bases not matched to a gene: 2. CDR3 length equals 14 residues. Germline V gives CDR1 SEHNR, CDR2 FQNEAQ (reference sequence). Here the CDR3 DNA reads TGTGCCAGCAGCTCGCAGGGGGCTAACTATGGCTACACCTTC. This encodes CASSSQGANYGYTF.

V and J are TRBV7-8 and TRBJ2-4; D is unclear. Germline loops: CDR1 SGHVS, CDR2 FQNEAQ. V lost 1 base and J 9 bases, leaving 13 bases between the germline ends. The CDR3 is 14 residues long. The CDR3 here is CASSLGGSLGIQYF. CDR3 sequence (DNA): TGTGCCAGCAGCTTAGGCGGTAGCCTGGGCATTCAGTACTTC.

This chain links TRBV5-4 with TRBJ2-7, with 9 positions matching TRBD1. The germline CDR1 and CDR2 sequences are SGHNT and YYREEE (reference sequence). The CDR3 is made up of 15 amino acids. V shed 0 bases, J shed 0 bases, and the junction held 1 base outside the gene matches. The CDR3 here is CASSLGTGASYEQYF. DNA for the CDR3: TGTGCCAGCAGCTTGGGGACAGGGGCCTCCTACGAGCAGTACTTC.

The chain recombines TRBV9 with TRBJ2-7; 7 positions match TRBD1. Looked up from germline, CDR1 is SGDLS and CDR2 is YYNGEE. The CDR3 has 15 amino acids. With V trimmed by 2 bases and J by 5 bases, 10 bases remained unmatched. The CDR3 DNA follows: TGTGCCAGCAGCGTGACAGGGATCGGTGTAGACGAGCAGTACTTC. Its translation: CASSVTGIGVDEQYF.

This clone has only one observation. The chain recombines TRBV6-5 with TRBJ1-4, with TRBD1 identical over 7 bases. The germline V gene has CDR1 MNHEY and CDR2 SVGAGI. V gave up 3 bases and J gave up 8 bases; unmatched junction bases: 6. This CDR3 has 14 amino acids. The CDR3 DNA reads TGTGCCAGCAGTTATCAGGGGGGATCGGAAAAACTGTTTTTT. This encodes CASSYQGGSEKLFF.

This chain links TRBV29-1 with TRBJ1-1, with TRBD1 as a possible D gene (6 bases). Germline CDR1 and CDR2: SQVTM and ANQGSEA. The V end was cut by 8 bases, the J end by 5 bases, with 21 bases between. This CDR3 has 14 residues. The CDR3 DNA sequence: TGCAGCATAATAGCCACAGGGAGAGGAACTGAAGCTTTCTTT. This translates into CSIIATGRGTEAFF.

The rearrangement uses TRBV11-3 and TRBJ1-1; unclear D gene. V was cut by 1 base and J by 5 bases, with 8 bases left in between. This CDR3 is 13 amino acids long. From germline, CDR1 is SGHNT and CDR2 YENEEA. CDR3 DNA sequence: TGTGCCAGCAGCTTAGGCTTCCAGACTGAAGCTTTCTTT. Residues: CASSLGFQTEAFF.

This chain joins TRBV7-7 and TRBJ2-5, with 8 nucleotides matching TRBD2. Germline loops: CDR1 SSHAT, CDR2 FNYEAQ (reference sequence). With 2 bases clipped from V and 4 bases from J, the junction kept 9 bases outside the gene matches. CDR3 size: 16 residues. CDR3 bases: TGTGCCAGCAGCTTAAGTAGCGGGGACCGGCCAGAGACCCAGTACTTC. This gives the protein CASSLSSGDRPETQYF.

This chain uses TRBV7-9 with TRBJ1-2; 8 positions match TRBD1. This CDR3 contains 16 residues. Per the germline V gene, CDR1 is SEHNR and CDR2 is FQNEAQ (reference sequence). Trimming took 5 bases from V and 4 from J; bases not matched to a gene: 12. The CDR3 loop reads CASSEPRTGPFYGYTF. CDR3 DNA: TGTGCCAGCAGCGAACCGAGGACAGGGCCCTTCTATGGCTACACCTTC.

The V call is TRBV10-3, the J call TRBJ2-7; D possibly corresponds to TRBD2 (6 bases). Germline lookup yields CDR1 ENHRY and CDR2 SYGVKD. The CDR3 extends over 13 amino acids. Trimming stripped 4 bases from V and 5 bases from J, with 12 bases between. CDR3 bases: TGTGCCATCAGTGGTCAGGGAGGAAACGAGCAGTACTTC. Translated, it gives CAISGQGGNEQYF.

This chain links TRBV7-9 with TRBJ2-1; tentatively, D is TRBD2 (5 bases). The CDR3 extends over 16 amino acids. V was cut by 5 bases and J by 3 bases, with 17 bases left in between. CDR1 and CDR2 (germline): SEHNR, FQNEAQ (reference sequence). CDR3 sequence: CASSPQRGSSYNEQFF. For the CDR3, the DNA is TGTGCCAGCAGCCCCCAGCGAGGGTCCAGCTACAATGAGCAGTTCTTC.

In this sample, this clone turned up once. V usage is TRBV6-6 and J usage is TRBJ2-5, with 7 bases aligning to TRBD2. The CDR3 is 16 residues long. V lost 2 bases and J lost 2; bases outside the gene matches: 8. CDR1 and CDR2 (germline): MNHNY, SVGAGI (reference sequence). CDR3 protein: CASSYREGLYQETQYF. The CDR3 DNA follows: TGTGCCAGCAGTTACAGGGAGGGCCTATATCAAGAGACCCAGTACTTC.

The chain combines TRBV14 with TRBJ2-5, with TRBD1 identical over 7 bases. Unmatched junction bases numbered 8, after V lost 2 bases and J lost 5 bases. Germline CDR1 SGHDN, CDR2 FVKESK. The CDR3 is 15 residues long. DNA for the CDR3: TGTGCCAGCAGCCAAACGACAGGGTTTGGGGAGACCCAGTACTTC. Amino acids: CASSQTTGFGETQYF.

The chain joins TRBV7-3 to TRBJ2-2; possibly TRBD2 for D (6 bases). Trimming cost V 6 bases and J 6 bases, with 11 bases left between them. The CDR3 is 13 residues long. CDR1 is SGHTA, CDR2 FQGTGA, per germline. CDR3 sequence: CASSRLGAGELFF. The DNA of the CDR3 is TGTGCCAGCAGTAGACTAGGGGCCGGGGAGCTGTTTTTT.

The CDR3 DNA reads TGTGCCAGCAGCGGGGGACTAGCGGGAGCAGAGACCCAGTACTTC. Translated, it gives CASSGGLAGAETQYF. The rearrangement uses TRBV11-2 and TRBJ2-5; 14 bases agree with TRBD2. V shed 5 bases and J 4 bases; nucleotides not matched to a gene: 3. Per the germline V gene, CDR1 is SGHAT and CDR2 is FQNNGV. This CDR3 contains 15 residues. Using reference TRBV11-2 and TRBJ2-5 for the parts outside the CDR3, the full variable domain is EAGVAQSPRYKIIEKRQSVAFWCNPISGHATLYWYQQILGQGPKLLIQFQNNGVVDDSQLPKDRFSAERLKGVDSTLKIQPAKLEDSAVYLCASSGGLAGAETQYFGPGTRLLVL.

The rearrangement uses TRBV2 and TRBJ2-6; TRBD2 is a possible D gene (5 bases). Germline loops: CDR1 SNHLY, CDR2 FYNNEI. V was trimmed by 6 bases and J by 4 bases, leaving 10 bases between them. The CDR3 length is 14 residues. The CDR3 spells CASRGSSGANVLTF. The CDR3, as DNA: TGTGCCAGCAGGGGGAGTTCAGGGGCCAACGTCCTGACTTTC.

This chain links TRBV6-5 with TRBJ1-2, with D perhaps TRBD1 (6 bases). The germline V and J ends were trimmed by 5 bases and 4 bases, with 11 bases remaining between them. The CDR3 sequence is 13 residues long. Germline loops: CDR1 MNHEY, CDR2 SVGAGI. Here the CDR3 DNA reads TGTGCCAGCAGTAAGGGGGGGCGCTATGGCTACACCTTC. The encoded protein is CASSKGGRYGYTF.

V usage is TRBV4-2 and J usage is TRBJ2-5; no reliable D call. The CDR3 contains 13 residues. Germline lookup yields CDR1 LGHNA and CDR2 YNFKEQ. Trimming left V 1 base short and J 7 bases short, with 10 bases between. This chain's CDR3 is CASSQAPSGTQYF. CDR3 nucleotide sequence: TGTGCCAGCAGCCAAGCCCCTAGTGGGACCCAGTACTTC.